This T cell receptor beta chain was obtained from a study of shared clonotypes between healthy human individuals. Note on this clone: Its antigen is unknown.

A split of CD4+ cells into CD45RA+ naive and CD45RA-negative memory subsets was performed. The CDR3 covers 18 residues. V lost 5 bases to trimming and J lost 3 bases; unmatched junction nucleotides: 13. Per the germline V gene, CDR1 is SEHNR and CDR2 is FQNEAQ (reference sequence). Study observations and caveats: Clonotype sharing across a handful of donors was observed for around 4.8% of naive CD4 clonotypes. Represented diversity (both genetic and exposure-history) was limited by the small number of donors.

The protocol was immunoSEQ multiplex PCR, while the TCRdb copy is restricted to in-frame clones and leaves out a portion. Here the sample spans approximately 1.4 million clones, 95% to 99% being singletons. The sample was naive CD4+ T cells sorted from blood. Subset in this sample: CD45RA+ positively selected. The TCR originated in a man aged 25 to 40 in good health. J is TRBJ2-1 and V is TRBV7-9; 10 bases are shared with TRBD1. CDR3 amino acids: CASSRETGGRRSYNEQFF. CDR3 DNA: TGTGCCAGCAGCCGAGAGACAGGGGGCCGTAGAAGCTACAATGAGCAGTTCTTC.